This TCR beta chain emerged from a study of spatial heterogeneity in lung cancer. From germline, CDR1 is SGHRS and CDR2 YFSETQ. The CDR3 totals 13 residues. Trimming left V 1 base short and J 1 base short, with 5 bases between. Indicated time point: sample taken at primary tumor resection. The authors sequenced whole RNA from tumor, nontumor lung or frozen PBMC without sorting. Every individual TCR cDNA molecule carried its own unique molecular identifier, which allowed correction of PCR and sequencing errors. TCRdb reprocessed the 5' RACE reads via MiXCR and lists one record per CDR3 protein. The table has roughly 49,000 distinct CDR3 sequences, roughly 7% seen once.

Sequencing used PBMCs, obtained at surgery. This TCR came from a female donor with early-stage non-small cell lung cancer. V is TRBV5-1 and J is TRBJ2-5, with D uncertain. The CDR3 spells CASSLRVQETQYF. The CDR3 DNA is TGCGCCAGCAGCTTGCGCGTCCAAGAGACCCAGTACTTC.